Listed below are T cell receptor beta chains from one sample, sequenced in a study of blood T cell repertoires in COVID-19. TCRdb's table, derived via immunoSEQ multiplex PCR, lists solely in-frame clones and lacks some. The sample has around 300,000 clones, roughly nine tenths seen once. Sequenced: peripheral blood. The receptors shown here come from a man younger than 30 with active or convalescent COVID-19. CDR3s leave out the opening cysteine and the closing phenylalanine or tryptophan. Fields, in order: D gene, clone size, V gene, CDR3 protein. D genes are given only for firm matches. Clone size, where shown, is once, few, many, or a class for clones that have expanded.

>TRBD2|.|TRBV7-9
ASSLWRTSGRQNEQF
>TRBD2|.|TRBV5-6
ASSLRSSGSKYEQY
>.|.|TRBV7-3
ASSPGGGARGYT
>TRBD1|.|TRBV5-5
ASSLLGQSNQPQH
>TRBD2|.|TRBV2
ASGGGNEQF
>.|.|TRBV27
ASSPRGAGLKSDTQY
>.|few|TRBV7-2
ASSPDRNTGELF
>TRBD2|.|TRBV2
ASSTKGLAGGQTQLSYNEQF
>.|.|TRBV25-1
ASRRSPTDSPLH
>.|.|TRBV9
ASSVVSGLLETQY
>TRBD1|.|TRBV12-5
ASGDGQGTDTQY
>.|.|TRBV13
ASSLGRGGGIQPQH
>TRBD2|.|TRBV28
ASRPSGRGADTQY
>.|.|TRBV10-2
ASSDDRSNQPQH
>.|.|TRBV27
ASRRFVRTDTQY
>.|.|TRBV9
ASSVGQGTYEQY
>.|.|TRBV24-1
ATSDRSTGELF
>.|.|TRBV14
ASSQNKGWYEQY
>.|.|TRBV28
ASSLYSSYNSPLH
>TRBD1|.|TRBV6-6
ASRTVQGSSYEQY
>.|.|TRBV4-1
ASSPGGTYNEQF
>TRBD2|few|TRBV27
ASSPGTSGDNEQF
>.|.|TRBV7-9
ASSLYSYGDYGYT
>.|.|TRBV28
ASSSPPTGSVGAF
>.|.|TRBV29-1
SAHTLYSGKNIQY
>TRBD1|.|TRBV18
ASSPPGQGGEKLF
>TRBD2|.|TRBV7-9
ASSTTSGAGDTQY
>.|.|TRBV10-3
AISESPSSYNEQF
>TRBD1|.|TRBV5-5
ASSARGPTGELF
>TRBD2|.|TRBV7-3
ASSLASGNNEQF
>.|few|TRBV27
ASSLRVTDTQY
>TRBD2|.|TRBV6-1
ASSVDSGGPYNEQF
>.|.|TRBV12-5
ASGFQGAGFQPQH
>.|.|TRBV6-5
ASTETGPLAEAF
>.|.|TRBV4-1
ASSQVRSGNEQF
>TRBD1|.|TRBV12-3/TRBV12-4
ASSSGQEVSYT
>.|.|TRBV29-1
SVEPSVHYNEQF
>TRBD1|.|TRBV6-1
ASSDRDRLLDSPLH
>.|once|TRBV5-1
ASSADTWDEKLF
>.|.|TRBV5-8
ASSEGWQPQH
>.|.|TRBV7-8
ASSLYSGNQPQH
>.|.|TRBV13
ASSHQGLGRAGGTQY
>TRBD1|.|TRBV10-2
ASSDGTDSYNSPLH
>TRBD1|.|TRBV18
ASSPGTGSYEQY
>TRBD1|.|TRBV25-1
ASSEYRGQVGEKLF
>TRBD1|.|TRBV6-6
ASNRGGGMNTEAF
>.|many|TRBV20-1
SASGPAGTIDSYT
>.|.|TRBV6-1
ASSAENRAINQPQH
>TRBD2|.|TRBV5-1
ASSLNAGGPTDTQY
>.|.|TRBV12-5
ASGLNGKETQY
>TRBD2|.|TRBV5-4
ASSLWRAGNYNEQF
>.|.|TRBV29-1
SALDMNTEAF